A selection of T cell receptor beta chains follows, all from one sample in a study of blood T cell repertoires in COVID-19. Sequencing was performed with immunoSEQ multiplex PCR; in TCRdb, only in-frame clones are kept and a portion is missing. Seen here are about 140,000 clones, approximately 85% observed once, and the top ten hold less than 2%. The specimen sequenced was peripheral blood. Source of these receptors: an older man with acute or convalescent COVID-19. Each CDR3 is given with its conserved first and last residue. The order of the fields is V gene, D gene, clone size, J gene, CDR3 DNA, CDR3 protein. D genes are given only for firm matches. Some rows mark clone size as missing; the rest say once, few, many or name a class of expanded clone.

TRBV6-2/TRBV6-3,-,-,TRBJ1-1,TGTGCCAGCAGTTACGAGAGTGACACTGAAGCTTTCTTT,CASSYESDTEAFF
TRBV27,-,-,TRBJ1-4,TGTGCCAGCAGTTTAAACGGGGAAGGAGACGAAAAACTGTTTTTT,CASSLNGEGDEKLFF
TRBV30,-,few,TRBJ1-5,TGTGCCTGGAGTCGAGACAGAAGCTCCTTTAGCAATCAGCCCCAGCATTTT,CAWSRDRSSFSNQPQHF
TRBV2,TRBD1,-,TRBJ1-2,TGTGCCAGCAGTACGGACAGGGGGGACTATGGCTACACCTTC,CASSTDRGDYGYTF
TRBV9,TRBD1,few,TRBJ1-1,TGTGCCAGCAGCGTAGGGACAGGGGGCTATAATACTGAAGCTTTCTTT,CASSVGTGGYNTEAFF
TRBV27,-,-,TRBJ2-7,TGTGCCAGCAGTTCCCCCCCAGGGAGGCAAGGGCAGTACTTC,CASSSPPGRQGQYF
TRBV11-2,TRBD1,-,TRBJ1-2,TGTGCCAGCAGCTTAGGACAGGGTGACTATGGCTACACCTTC,CASSLGQGDYGYTF
TRBV28,TRBD2,-,TRBJ2-1,TGTGCCAGCACTCCGCTGGGCGGGAGTAGGTATGAGCAGTTCTTC,CASTPLGGSRYEQFF
TRBV7-9,TRBD1,-,TRBJ2-3,TGTGCCAGCAGCCGTCGTGACAGGGGAGATACGCAGTATTTT,CASSRRDRGDTQYF
TRBV14,TRBD1,-,TRBJ2-2,TGTGCCAGCAGCCACCTGACAGGGGAGAACACCGGGGAGCTGTTTTTT,CASSHLTGENTGELFF
TRBV19,TRBD1,-,TRBJ1-5,TGTGCCAGTAGACCGACAGGGGGAGGTTACCCGGGCAATCAGCCCCAGCATTTT,CASRPTGGGYPGNQPQHF
TRBV27,-,-,TRBJ2-2,TGTGCCAGCAGTTTAAGGGGGTTGGCGGCGAACACCGGGGAGCTGTTTTTT,CASSLRGLAANTGELFF
TRBV3-1/TRBV3-2,-,-,TRBJ2-7,TGTGCCAGCAGCCGACAAGGGGCCTACGAGCAGTACTTC,CASSRQGAYEQYF
TRBV14,TRBD2,-,TRBJ2-7,TGTGCCAGCAGCCAATTGCTAGCGGGGCCCTACGAGCAGTACTTC,CASSQLLAGPYEQYF
TRBV4-1,-,once,TRBJ2-1,TGCGCCAGCAGCCCCCAGGGCAGCCCCTACAATGAGCAGTTCTTC,CASSPQGSPYNEQFF
TRBV6-5,TRBD1,-,TRBJ2-7,TGTGCCAGCAGTATATCGTCGGACAGGGCGGGCTATCAGTACTTC,CASSISSDRAGYQYF
TRBV6-1,TRBD1,-,TRBJ2-1,TGTGCCAGCAGTAACAGGGGTGGTGGCTACAATGAGCAGTTCTTC,CASSNRGGGYNEQFF
TRBV3-1/TRBV3-2,-,few,TRBJ1-4,TGTGCCAGCAGGCCACAGGGCTGGACTGAAAAACTGTTTTTT,CASRPQGWTEKLFF
TRBV2,-,-,TRBJ2-1,TGTGCCAGCAGCCCCCGGACAGAGCAGTTCTTC,CASSPRTEQFF
TRBV28,TRBD1,-,TRBJ1-2,TGTGCCAGCACCGCGGGACAGGGGGAAGGCTACACCTTC,CASTAGQGEGYTF
TRBV5-6,TRBD1,-,TRBJ1-1,TGTGCCAGCAGCTGGGGGACAGGGACGGACACTGAAGCTTTCTTT,CASSWGTGTDTEAFF
TRBV27,TRBD1,-,TRBJ1-2,TGTGCCAGCAGTCTAGGGGGCCACTATGGCTACACCTTC,CASSLGGHYGYTF
TRBV29-1,-,-,TRBJ1-4,TGCAGCGTTGAGCGGGACGCGACGCCGGGGAAACTGTTTTTT,CSVERDATPGKLFF
TRBV28,TRBD1,-,TRBJ1-2,TGTGCCAGCAACGATCCGGGACAGGTTAAAGATGGCTACACCTTC,CASNDPGQVKDGYTF
TRBV7-2,-,-,TRBJ2-7,TGTGCCAGCTCGGAACGGGGGAGCAGGTACGAGCAGTACTTC,CASSERGSRYEQYF
TRBV2,-,-,TRBJ2-5,TGTGCCAGCAAGGGACTTCAAGAGACCCAGTACTTC,CASKGLQETQYF
TRBV5-1,-,once,TRBJ2-6,TGCGCCAGCAGCTTGGTCACAAGGGGGAGCTCTGGGGCCAACGTCCTGACTTTC,CASSLVTRGSSGANVLTF
TRBV3-1/TRBV3-2,TRBD2,-,TRBJ2-7,TGTGCCAGCAGCCAAGAGGCGGGAGGGTCCCACGAGCAGTACTTC,CASSQEAGGSHEQYF
TRBV3-1/TRBV3-2,TRBD1,-,TRBJ2-5,TGTGCCAGCAGCCTCCGGGACAGCCGGGAGACCCAGTACTTC,CASSLRDSRETQYF
TRBV9,TRBD1,-,TRBJ2-6,TGTGCCAGCAGCGCGGTGGGACAGGCATTGAATTCTGGGGCCAACGTCCTGACTTTC,CASSAVGQALNSGANVLTF
TRBV6-5,TRBD1,-,TRBJ1-4,TGTGCCAGCGGCGCGGGACAGACTAATGAAAAACTGTTTTTT,CASGAGQTNEKLFF
TRBV5-1,-,-,TRBJ1-3,TGCGCCAGCAGCTCCGGCGGGGTCCTCTCTGGAAACACCATATATTTT,CASSSGGVLSGNTIYF
TRBV28,TRBD1,-,TRBJ1-6,TGTGCCGGAGGGACCCAGGGGGCCGATTCACCCCTCCACTTT,CAGGTQGADSPLHF
TRBV5-5,TRBD1,-,TRBJ2-2,TGTGCCAGCAGCTCACTAACAGGGGGCGTATCCCCCGGGGAGCTGTTTTTT,CASSSLTGGVSPGELFF
TRBV5-1,-,-,TRBJ2-3,TGCGCCAGCAGCTTGGATCCGGGGTTTCAAACAGATACGCAGTATTTT,CASSLDPGFQTDTQYF
TRBV6-5,TRBD2,-,TRBJ2-5,TGTGCCAGCAGTTACCTCCGGCTAGCGGGGGGGACCCAGTACTTC,CASSYLRLAGGTQYF
TRBV29-1,-,once,TRBJ2-5,TGCAGCGTTGATCGGGCAGGGTGGGAGACCCAGTACTTC,CSVDRAGWETQYF
TRBV7-2,TRBD1,-,TRBJ2-7,TGTGCCAGCAGCTTAGCGCTAAGCAGGGGGCAGGATGAGCAGTACTTC,CASSLALSRGQDEQYF
TRBV5-1,TRBD2,-,TRBJ2-5,TGCGCCAGCAGCCCCCTAGCGGGGACACCCCAAGAGACCCAGTACTTC,CASSPLAGTPQETQYF
TRBV7-9,TRBD2,few,TRBJ2-7,TGTGCCAGCAGCTTAGGAACTAGCGGGAGGCGGCGGGGAAACGAGCAGTACTTC,CASSLGTSGRRRGNEQYF
TRBV2,TRBD2,-,TRBJ2-5,TGTGCCAGCAGTATTTCTAGCGGGAGTGAGACCCAGTACTTC,CASSISSGSETQYF
TRBV7-9,-,-,TRBJ1-1,TGTGCCAGCAGCTTAGTCAGGATGAACACTGAAGCTTTCTTT,CASSLVRMNTEAFF
TRBV19,TRBD1,few,TRBJ1-1,TGTGCCAGTAGTAGAGGAGCCTCCGGACAGGGCAGCACTGAAGCTTTCTTT,CASSRGASGQGSTEAFF
TRBV5-1,TRBD1,once,TRBJ1-1,TGCGCCAGCAGCTTGGACGGCAGGGGGGTTACTGAAGCTTTCTTT,CASSLDGRGVTEAFF
TRBV7-7,-,-,TRBJ2-3,TGTGCCAGCAGCCCAGGGACTCCAAGCACAGATACGCAGTATTTT,CASSPGTPSTDTQYF
TRBV2,-,-,TRBJ1-1,TGTGCCAGCAGTATCGGGACAAACACTGAAGCTTTCTTT,CASSIGTNTEAFF
TRBV7-2,TRBD2,-,TRBJ2-5,TGTGCCAGCAGCTTAGGTTTAGCGGGAGAGACCCAGTACTTC,CASSLGLAGETQYF
TRBV28,TRBD2,few,TRBJ2-1,TGTGCCAGCAGTTTAAGGCGAGCGGGACGGCGGAGCTCCTACAATGAGCAGTTCTTC,CASSLRRAGRRSSYNEQFF
TRBV28,TRBD1,-,TRBJ1-5,TGTGCCAGCACCCTGGCTCCTTGGGGGACAGGGTTACCGTCGAATAGCAATCAGCCCCAGCATTTT,CASTLAPWGTGLPSNSNQPQHF
TRBV19,TRBD1,-,TRBJ2-7,TGTGCCAGTAGTATCAGCGGACAGGGGGGTTACGAGCAGTACTTC,CASSISGQGGYEQYF